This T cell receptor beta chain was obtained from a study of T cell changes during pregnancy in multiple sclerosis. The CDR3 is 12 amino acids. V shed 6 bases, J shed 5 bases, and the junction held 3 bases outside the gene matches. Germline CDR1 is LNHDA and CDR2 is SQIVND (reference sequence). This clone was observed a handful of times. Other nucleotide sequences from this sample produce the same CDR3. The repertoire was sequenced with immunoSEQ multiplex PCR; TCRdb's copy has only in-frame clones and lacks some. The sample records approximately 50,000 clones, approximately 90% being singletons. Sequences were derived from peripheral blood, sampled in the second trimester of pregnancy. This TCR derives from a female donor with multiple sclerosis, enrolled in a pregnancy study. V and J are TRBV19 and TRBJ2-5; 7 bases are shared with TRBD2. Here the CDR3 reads CASRQAGETQYF. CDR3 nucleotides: TGTGCCAGTAGACAAGCGGGGGAGACCCAGTACTTC.